This T cell receptor (beta chain) was found in a study of blood T cell repertoires in COVID-19 (dated by TCRdb to 2018 to 2020). Regarding the study in general: Samples covering the acute and convalescent phases of COVID-19 were provided by collaborators in the United States, Italy and Spain. The dataset comprised deeply sampled blood TCRbeta repertoires from subjects exposed to, actively infected with, or recovered from COVID-19. HLA class I and class II types, where available, came from metadata supplied by the sample provider rather than from assay-based typing. Sample metadata almost always included a de-identified subject ID, COVID-19 status, age in years and sex. The repertoires were made available in a free public database intended to serve as a resource for research on the immune response to SARS-CoV-2. The prospective study material was composed of cDNA or gDNA derived from T cells, B-cell-depleted T cells, or PBMCs. The samples were drawn from the first 160 participants of the ongoing ImmuneRACE study and from 950 to 1,500 subjects provided by 6 global collaborators.

For this clone: Its cognate antigen has yet to be identified. One base away there is no much larger clone; base qualities are not given.

Participants in the prospective study were enrolled through a virtual design, were aged roughly 18 to 90 years, and lived in 24 United States geographic areas. Cohort assignment in the prospective study relied on participant-reported clinical history from a screening survey and a study questionnaire. Each participant in the prospective study had whole blood, serum and a nasopharyngeal or oropharyngeal swab collected by mobile phlebotomists. Prospective study participants could optionally give additional blood draws and questionnaires over a roughly two-month period. Before DNA extraction, prospective study blood samples were shipped either frozen or at room temperature. General conclusions and limits of the study: The quantity of clinical and demographic metadata differed by source and by participant and was supplied without curation.

TCRbeta CDR3 regions were amplified from genomic DNA using the immunoSEQ Assay, a bias-controlled multiplex PCR. Per the authors' processing: The number of nucleated cells in each sample was estimated from the amplification of reference gene primers within the assay. To quantify the absolute abundance of each unique TCRbeta CDR3 rearrangement, sequence reads were collapsed and filtered. For each sample, productive Simpson clonality was calculated as the square root of Simpson's diversity index across productive rearrangements. As stored in TCRdb, this immuneACCESS dataset retains in-frame rearrangements with V and J assigned. A fraction of the clones does not appear; measured against another copy, unresolved V genes explain less than half of the discrepancy, and the remainder lacks a known reason. The V and J calls and clone size were taken over from that table, and D and trimming were inferred from the DNA. This sample comprises 470,000 or so clones, around 90% of them detected only once. Of the sample, 1.5% to 2% falls within the top ten clones.

V loses 3 bases, J loses 7 bases, and the germline ends lie 15 bases apart. The CDR3 sequence holds 14 residues, the cysteine and phenylalanine included. Only the CDR3 DNA stays, 42 bases, in frame from base 1. The germline V gene sets CDR1 to MDHEN and CDR2 to SYDVKM. The receptor chain draws on TRBV28 and TRBJ1-2; TRBD1 could be the D gene, as 6 bases match. This TCR was recovered from a woman younger than 30 with acute COVID-19. Sequencing input: PBMCs or T cells enriched from blood (not recorded which). The DNA reads as follows: TGTGCCAGCAGTTTTTTTGGGGGCGGGTTTGGCTACACCTTC. This codes for CASSFFGGGFGYTF.